This T cell receptor (beta chain) was captured by sequencing in a study of blood T cell repertoires in COVID-19. Using immunoSEQ multiplex PCR, the repertoire was profiled, and TCRdb retains in-frame clones only, with some absent. This table has approximately 94,000 clones, just under 80% appearing once. This CDR3 contains 16 residues. V dropped 1 base and J dropped 3; count of bases not matched to a gene: 6. From germline, CDR1 is SGHVS and CDR2 FQNEAQ. This TCR came from a woman in her 70s with acute or convalescent COVID-19. This chain connects TRBV7-8 to TRBJ1-1, with 9 positions matching TRBD1. The sample comprised peripheral blood. The CDR3 coding sequence is TGTGCCAGCAGCTTAGGGAGACAGGGGGGAGACACTGAAGCTTTCTTT. Its protein product is CASSLGRQGGDTEAFF.